This T cell receptor beta chain came from a study of siplizumab effects on memory and regulatory T cells. Study-wide findings and caveats: In roughly 75-95% of proliferating CD4+ or CD8+ clones, a naive or memory phenotype could not be assigned.

Points on this clone: The antigen remains undetermined.

V shed 0 bases and J shed 7 bases, with 22 bases lying between them. This CDR3 has 18 residues. Germline CDR1 is SNHLY and CDR2 is FYNNEI. Data came from immunoSEQ multiplex PCR; TCRdb stores just in-frame clones and leaves some out. This repertoire shows 50,000 to 60,000 clones, more than 85% found once; its top ten account for approximately 0.35%. The sequencing input was naive CD8+ T cells sorted from blood. This sequence was found in a human donor in good health. The chain recombines TRBV2 with TRBJ1-3; no reliable D call. As DNA, the CDR3 is TGTGCCAGCAGTGAAGCCCTATTGGGGAGTCAACGTGGGAACACCATATATTTT. Translation gives CASSEALLGSQRGNTIYF.